These 27 T cell receptor beta chains originate from one sample sequenced in a study of blood T cells in healthy people across ages. The authors ran a second PCR of about 6 to 11 cycles using a sample-barcoded 5' primer and a J-beta primer mix. TCRdb re-called the 5' RACE reads with MiXCR, one entry per CDR3 protein. Here the sample spans 1,500,000 or so distinct CDR3 sequences, around 59% being singletons. Sequencing was carried out using blood. These receptors came from a man aged 18 to 30 in good health.

With regard to this clonotype: This may stem from a read error, because a much larger clone lies one nucleotide away. The rearrangement links TRBV6-1 to TRBJ1-1; D is unresolved. The CDR3 covers 15 residues. Germline V lookup: CDR1 MNHNS, CDR2 SASEGT. The V end was cut by 0 bases, the J end by 1 base, with 9 bases between. The CDR3: CASSEAPVRNTEAFF. CDR3 in DNA: TGTGCCAGCAGTGAAGCGCCTGTCAGGAACACTGAAGCTTTCTTT.

V and J are TRBV20-1 and TRBJ2-4; TRBD2 might be the D (5 bases). The closer fit of TRBJ2-7 to the DNA end suggests the J call may be wrong. This CDR3 region has 13 residues. From germline, CDR1 is DFQATT and CDR2 SNEGSKA (reference sequence). CDR3 in amino acids: CSASLGRAYEQYF. CDR3 DNA sequence: TGCAGTGCTAGTCTGGGGAGAGCCTACGAGCAGTACTTC.

The chain uses TRBV7-2 and TRBJ1-1; no clear D. CDR1 is SGHTA, CDR2 FQGNSA, per germline. The CDR3 runs to 14 residues. The ends were cut back, 1 base at V and 3 bases at J, with 9 bases in the middle. The CDR3 DNA is TGTGCCAGCAGCTTAGTGGCCAGAGACACTGAAGCTTTCTTT. It translates to CASSLVARDTEAFF.

This rearrangement joins TRBV6-5 to TRBJ1-5; 9 bases agree with TRBD1. The CDR3 runs to 16 residues. The V gene end was trimmed by 5 bases and the J gene end by 3 bases; junction bases not matched to a gene: 8. Germline V gives CDR1 MNHEY, CDR2 SVGAGI. The CDR3 loop reads CASSPRDRVDNQPQHF. In DNA form, the CDR3 reads TGTGCCAGCAGTCCCCGGGACAGGGTGGACAATCAGCCCCAGCATTTT.

This clonotype appeared a few times. As DNA, the CDR3 is TGCGCCAGCAGTATTGGGAGCCTAATAGAGGACTATGGCTACACCTTC. As protein: CASSIGSLIEDYGYTF. This chain connects TRBV5-1 to TRBJ1-2; no firm D call. Trimming took off 5 bases at V and 3 bases at J, with 20 bases between the two ends. The CDR3 totals 16 residues. Germline V CDR1 and CDR2: SGHRS, YFSETQ.

This clonotype was detected only once. The chain employs TRBV5-1 and TRBJ2-1; D tentatively fits TRBD1 or TRBD2 (5 bases each). The CDR3 contains 16 residues. Between the trimmed V and J ends, which lost 4 bases and 7 bases, there was a span of 21 bases. CDR1 is SGHRS and CDR2 is YFSETQ in the germline V gene. This chain's CDR3 is CASSPFGDPLGNEQFF. For the CDR3, the DNA is TGCGCCAGCAGCCCCTTTGGGGACCCCTTGGGTAATGAGCAGTTCTTC.

The chain is built from TRBV10-3 and TRBJ1-2; D gene unclear. Trimming shortened V by 3 bases and J by 6 bases, and 17 bases separated the two germline ends. Germline CDR1 reads ENHRY; CDR2 reads SYGVKD. The CDR3 has 15 amino acids. The CDR3 DNA reads TGTGCCATCAGTGATAGGATCCTCGATTTGGATGGCTACACCTTC. Translated: CAISDRILDLDGYTF.

This sequence joins TRBV20-1 and TRBJ2-5, with 10 bases matching TRBD2. V shed 4 bases, J shed 5 bases, and the junction held 10 bases outside the gene matches. Looked up from germline, CDR1 is DFQATT and CDR2 is SNEGSKA (reference sequence). CDR3 length equals 15 residues. DNA of the CDR3: TGCAGTGCTACCTCGCTAGCGGGAGTTAAGGAGACCCAGTACTTC. It codes for CSATSLAGVKETQYF.

This clonotype was picked up one time. CDR3 nucleotides: TGTGCCAGCAGTTATAGACCGGGACAGGGGGCGAATGAGCAGTTCTTC. Its translation is CASSYRPGQGANEQFF. This chain connects TRBV6-6 to TRBJ2-1; 12 positions match TRBD1. Germline CDR1 is MNHNY and CDR2 is SVGAGI (reference sequence). The CDR3 sequence is 16 residues long. Germline trimming cut 3 bases from V and 7 bases from J; bases unmatched to any gene: 7.

J is TRBJ2-7 and V is TRBV25-1; 10 bases map to TRBD1. In germline, CDR1 is MGHDK, CDR2 SYGVNS. The CDR3 is 17 amino acids. V dropped 3 bases and J dropped 3; count of bases not matched to a gene: 11. The CDR3 nucleotides read TGTGCCAGCAGTGATGAGACTAGTGGGACAGGGGTCTACGAGCAGTACTTC. Amino acids: CASSDETSGTGVYEQYF.

This rearrangement joins TRBV29-1 to TRBJ1-1; D uncertain. The CDR3 is 14 amino acids. Per germline, CDR1 SQVTM and CDR2 ANQGSEA. V lost 8 bases and J 5 bases, leaving 21 bases between the germline ends. The CDR3 is CSSRGDPTRTEAFF. In DNA, the CDR3 is TGCAGCTCTCGTGGGGATCCAACACGTACTGAAGCTTTCTTT.

This clonotype has more than one count but fewer than ten. This rearrangement joins TRBV29-1 to TRBJ1-2; no clear D gene. Germline assignment: CDR1 SQVTM and CDR2 ANQGSEA. Trimming pared 1 base from V and 2 bases from J, leaving 11 bases between. The CDR3 contains 14 residues. CDR3 bases: TGCAGCGTTGAAGGACGGACCTCGAACTATGGCTACACCTTC. Translation gives CSVEGRTSNYGYTF.

This sequence joins TRBV29-1 and TRBJ1-2, with 8 bases aligning to TRBD1. CDR1 SQVTM and CDR2 ANQGSEA come from the germline V gene. V was clipped by 6 bases and J by 7 bases; unmatched bases: 4. The CDR3 totals 11 residues. The CDR3 DNA is TGCAGCGTCCAGGGGGCAGTTGGCTACACCTTC. This gives the protein CSVQGAVGYTF.

Here the CDR3 DNA reads TGTGCCAGCAGCTACGGGACGGGGCCTTCCGAGCAGTACTTC. This gives the protein CASSYGTGPSEQYF. V and J are TRBV3-1 and TRBJ2-7; D is possibly TRBD1 or TRBD2 (5 bases each). V was clipped by 5 bases and J by 6 bases, with 17 bases between them. Germline assignment: CDR1 LGHDT and CDR2 YNNKEL (reference sequence). CDR3 size: 14 residues.

V usage is TRBV4-2 and J usage is TRBJ1-1; D perhaps matches TRBD1 (5 bases). The CDR3 runs 15 residues. Germline V gene data show CDR1 as LGHNA and CDR2 as YNFKEQ. V lost 8 bases and J 1 base, leaving 17 bases between the germline ends. Here the CDR3 DNA reads TGTGCCAGCTCCAGGGCGGGACCGCCGAACACTGAAGCTTTCTTT. It translates to CASSRAGPPNTEAFF.

V usage is TRBV6-5 and J usage is TRBJ2-5; the match to TRBD2 covers 13 bases. V gave up 5 bases and J gave up 5 bases; unmatched junction bases: 5. This CDR3 region has 15 residues. Germline loops: CDR1 MNHEY, CDR2 SVGAGI. Here the CDR3 reads CASSTGTSGMETQYF. CDR3 bases: TGTGCCAGCAGTACCGGGACTAGCGGGATGGAGACCCAGTACTTC.

This chain connects TRBV5-5 to TRBJ2-1; D is possibly TRBD1 (6 bases). Germline values: CDR1 SGHKS, CDR2 YYEKEE (reference sequence). CDR3 length equals 13 residues. Trimming shortened V by 6 bases and J by 13 bases, and 20 bases separated the two germline ends. DNA for the CDR3: TGTGCCAGCATCCTGACAGGTGGCGAGACCCAGTTCTTC. It yields the protein CASILTGGETQFF.

The sample holds a few counts of this clonotype. The V and J genes are TRBV18 and TRBJ2-1, with TRBD2 matching over 11 bases. With 4 bases clipped from V and 9 bases from J, the junction kept 8 bases outside the gene matches. Germline CDR1 and CDR2: KGHSH and LQKENI. The CDR3 is made up of 15 amino acids. The CDR3 DNA sequence: TGTGCCAGCTCACTACTAGCGGGAGAGAGTAGTGAGCAGTTCTTC. Translation gives CASSLLAGESSEQFF.

V gene TRBV10-3 combines with J gene TRBJ2-2; maybe TRBD2 (6 bases). This CDR3 is 13 amino acids long. Germline V lookup: CDR1 ENHRY, CDR2 SYGVKD. With 9 bases removed from V and 6 bases from J, the gap between germline ends came to 14 bases. For the CDR3, the DNA is TGTGCCATTCCGCGGGAAGACGCCGGGGAGCTGTTTTTT. This codes for CAIPREDAGELFF.

The gene calls are TRBV7-9 and TRBJ2-6; unclear D gene. V gave up 4 bases and J gave up 0 bases, with 16 bases separating them. The CDR3 runs 18 residues. CDR1 is SEHNR and CDR2 is FQNEAQ in the germline V gene (reference sequence). In DNA form, the CDR3 reads TGTGCCAGCAGCTCAGGACGTACGTTTAGCTCTGGGGCCAACGTCCTGACTTTC. Translating it yields CASSSGRTFSSGANVLTF.

The rearrangement joins TRBV24-1 to TRBJ2-7, with D perhaps matching TRBD1 (5 bases). The J call is in doubt because the DNA end fits TRBJ2-5 better. The length of the CDR3 is 17 residues. In germline, CDR1 is KGHDR, CDR2 SFDVKD. For the CDR3, the DNA is TGTGCCACCAGAGACCCCGGTGGGGCCAGGTCTCGGGAGACCCAGTACTTC. As protein: CATRDPGGARSRETQYF.

The chain is built from TRBV7-2 and TRBJ1-2; no definite D call. CDR3 size: 13 residues. Looked up from germline, CDR1 is SGHTA and CDR2 is FQGNSA. The V and J ends lost 6 bases and 2 bases respectively, with 10 bases between them. The DNA for the CDR3 is TGTGCCAGCAGGATACAGCCCAACTATGGCTACACCTTC. Its translation: CASRIQPNYGYTF.

The gene calls are TRBV29-1 and TRBJ2-7; D is ambiguous. The length of the CDR3 is 12 residues. CDR1 is SQVTM, CDR2 ANQGSEA, per germline. V was cut by 6 bases and J by 2 bases, with 11 bases left in between. CDR3 sequence: CSVMTRTYEQYF. The CDR3 DNA reads TGCAGCGTGATGACCCGAACCTACGAGCAGTACTTC.

This clonotype was observed a handful of times. The chain has TRBV7-2 and TRBJ1-6; 11 bases agree with TRBD1. The trim removed 5 bases at V and 9 bases at J, leaving 3 bases unmatched. In germline, CDR1 is SGHTA, CDR2 FQGNSA. CDR3 size: 14 residues. In nucleotides, the CDR3 is TGTGCCAGCAGCGATGGGACAGGGGGTTCACCCCTCCACTTT. Its translation: CASSDGTGGSPLHF.

J is TRBJ1-3 and V is TRBV13; no definite D call. This CDR3 spans 19 amino acids. Trimming shortened V by 5 bases and J by 0 bases, and 23 bases separated the two germline ends. Germline-derived CDR1 and CDR2 are PRHDT and FYEKMQ (reference sequence). The CDR3 is CASSIPGARDPSSGNTIYF. The DNA of the CDR3 is TGTGCCAGCAGCATCCCGGGAGCCCGAGATCCTTCCTCTGGAAACACCATATATTTT.

V usage is TRBV20-1 and J usage is TRBJ2-1; 13 bases agree with TRBD2. The V segment lost 6 bases and the J segment 9 bases; nucleotides outside the gene matches: 11. The germline CDR1 and CDR2 sequences are DFQATT and SNEGSKA (reference sequence). The CDR3 extends over 15 amino acids. CDR3 bases: TGCAGTGCCGAGCAGGGAACTAGCGGGAGGGTTGAGCAGTTCTTC. This encodes CSAEQGTSGRVEQFF.

There are a few counts of this clonotype. V usage is TRBV29-1 and J usage is TRBJ2-1; 10 bases are shared with TRBD2. Germline V CDR1 and CDR2: SQVTM, ANQGSEA. The trim removed 2 bases at V and 6 bases at J, leaving 13 bases unmatched. The CDR3 sequence is 17 residues long. This CDR3 reads CSVEYVEGLATINEQFF. CDR3 coding DNA: TGCAGCGTTGAATACGTAGAGGGACTAGCGACGATCAATGAGCAGTTCTTC.